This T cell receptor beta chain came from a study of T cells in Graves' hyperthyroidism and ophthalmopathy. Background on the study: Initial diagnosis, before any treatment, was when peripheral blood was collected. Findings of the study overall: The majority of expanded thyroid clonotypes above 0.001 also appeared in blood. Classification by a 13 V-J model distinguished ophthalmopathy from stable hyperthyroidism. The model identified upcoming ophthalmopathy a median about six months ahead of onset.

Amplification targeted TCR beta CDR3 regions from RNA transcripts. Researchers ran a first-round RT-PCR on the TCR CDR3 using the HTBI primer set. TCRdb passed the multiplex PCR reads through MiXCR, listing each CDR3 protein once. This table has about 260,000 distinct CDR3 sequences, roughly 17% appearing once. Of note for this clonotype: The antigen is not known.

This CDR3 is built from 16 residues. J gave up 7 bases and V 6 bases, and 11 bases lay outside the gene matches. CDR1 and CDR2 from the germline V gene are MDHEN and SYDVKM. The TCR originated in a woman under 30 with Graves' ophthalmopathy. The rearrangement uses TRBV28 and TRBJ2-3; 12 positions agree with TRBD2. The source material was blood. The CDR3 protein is CASSPSGGAMRHTQYF. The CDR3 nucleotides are TGTGCCAGCAGCCCTAGCGGGGGGGCGATGCGACATACGCAGTATTTT.